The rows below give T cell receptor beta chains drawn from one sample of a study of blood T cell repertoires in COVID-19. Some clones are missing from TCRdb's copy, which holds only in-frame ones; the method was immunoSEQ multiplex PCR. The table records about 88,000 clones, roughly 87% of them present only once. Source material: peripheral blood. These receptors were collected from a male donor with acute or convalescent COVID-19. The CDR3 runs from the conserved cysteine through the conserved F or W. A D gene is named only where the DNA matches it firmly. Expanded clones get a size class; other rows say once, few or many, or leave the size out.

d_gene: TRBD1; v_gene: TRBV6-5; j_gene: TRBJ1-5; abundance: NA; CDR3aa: CASTDRAYQPQHF; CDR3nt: TGTGCCAGCACCGACAGGGCCTACCAGCCCCAGCATTTT
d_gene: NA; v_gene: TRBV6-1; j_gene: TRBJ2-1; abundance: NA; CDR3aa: CASSEQSGNEQFF; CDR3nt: TGTGCCAGCAGTGAACAGTCGGGGAATGAGCAGTTCTTC
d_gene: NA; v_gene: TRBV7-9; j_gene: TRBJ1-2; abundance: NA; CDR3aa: CASSLYGRSPDYGYTF; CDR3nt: TGTGCCAGCAGCTTATATGGCAGGTCGCCGGACTATGGCTACACCTTC
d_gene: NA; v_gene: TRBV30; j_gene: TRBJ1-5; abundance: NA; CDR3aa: CAWTDLGLRIQDLDSNQPQHF; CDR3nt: TGTGCCTGGACGGATTTGGGCCTGAGGATACAGGACCTTGATAGCAATCAGCCCCAGCATTTT
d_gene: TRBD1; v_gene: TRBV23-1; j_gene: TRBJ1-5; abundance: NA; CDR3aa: CASRDRSLSNQPQHF; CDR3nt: TGCGCCAGCAGGGACAGGAGCCTTAGCAATCAGCCCCAGCATTTT
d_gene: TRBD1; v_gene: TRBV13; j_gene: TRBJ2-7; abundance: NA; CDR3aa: CASSFQGASYEQYF; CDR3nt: TGTGCCAGCAGCTTCCAGGGGGCCTCCTACGAGCAGTACTTC
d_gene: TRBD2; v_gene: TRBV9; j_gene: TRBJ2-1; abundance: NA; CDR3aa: CASSAPPLAGRSGDNEQFF; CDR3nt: TGTGCCAGCAGCGCCCCCCCCCTAGCGGGGCGTTCAGGGGACAATGAGCAGTTCTTC
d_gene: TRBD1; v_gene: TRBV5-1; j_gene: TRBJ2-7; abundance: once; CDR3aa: CASSHRQGKWGYEQYF; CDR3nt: TGCGCCAGCAGCCACCGACAGGGTAAATGGGGCTACGAGCAGTACTTC
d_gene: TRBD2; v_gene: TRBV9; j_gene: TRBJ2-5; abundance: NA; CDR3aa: CASSAIAGVHSQETQYF; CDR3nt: TGTGCCAGCAGCGCCATAGCGGGGGTCCATTCGCAAGAGACCCAGTACTTC
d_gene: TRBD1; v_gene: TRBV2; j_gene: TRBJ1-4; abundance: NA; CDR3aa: CASSQPSGQGFEKLFF; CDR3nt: TGTGCCAGCAGCCAGCCCTCGGGACAGGGGTTTGAAAAACTGTTTTTT
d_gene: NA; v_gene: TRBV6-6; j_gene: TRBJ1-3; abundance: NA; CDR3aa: CASNQAEHYGNTIYF; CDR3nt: TGTGCCAGCAACCAAGCCGAGCATTATGGAAACACCATATATTTT
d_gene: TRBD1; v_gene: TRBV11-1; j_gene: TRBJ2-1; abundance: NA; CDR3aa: CASSRTGGHEQFF; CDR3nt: TGTGCCAGCAGCCGAACAGGGGGCCATGAGCAGTTCTTC
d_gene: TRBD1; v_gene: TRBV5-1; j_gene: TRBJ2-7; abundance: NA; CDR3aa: CASSSPTGMGYEQYF; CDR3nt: TGCGCCAGCAGCTCCCCGACAGGGATGGGGTACGAGCAGTACTTC
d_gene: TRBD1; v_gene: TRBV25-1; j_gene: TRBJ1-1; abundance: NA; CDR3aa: CASRSTGDMNTEAFF; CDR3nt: TGTGCCAGCAGATCGACAGGGGATATGAACACTGAAGCTTTCTTT
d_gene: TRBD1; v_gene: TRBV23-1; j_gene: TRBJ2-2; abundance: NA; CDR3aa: CASSQVGTANTGELFF; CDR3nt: TGCGCCAGCAGTCAGGTAGGGACAGCGAACACCGGGGAGCTGTTTTTT
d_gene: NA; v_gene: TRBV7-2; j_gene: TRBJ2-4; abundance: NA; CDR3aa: CASSLDRAKNIQYF; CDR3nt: TGTGCCAGCAGCTTAGACAGGGCCAAAAACATTCAGTACTTC
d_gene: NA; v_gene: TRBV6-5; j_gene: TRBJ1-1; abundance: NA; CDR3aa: CASSYKVQPYTEAFF; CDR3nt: TGTGCCAGCAGTTATAAGGTACAGCCATACACTGAAGCTTTCTTT
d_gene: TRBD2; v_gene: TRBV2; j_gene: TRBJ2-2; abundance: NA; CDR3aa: CASNPGVAGFGELFF; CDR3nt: TGTGCCAGCAATCCGGGGGTAGCGGGGTTCGGGGAGCTGTTTTTT
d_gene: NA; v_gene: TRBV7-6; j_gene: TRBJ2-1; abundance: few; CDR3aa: CASSAVPSDEQFF; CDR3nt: TGTGCCAGCAGCGCCGTACCCAGCGATGAGCAGTTCTTC
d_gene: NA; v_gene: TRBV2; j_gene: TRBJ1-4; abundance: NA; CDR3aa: CASSDIKNEKLFF; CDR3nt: TGTGCCAGTTCGGACATTAAAAATGAAAAACTGTTTTTT
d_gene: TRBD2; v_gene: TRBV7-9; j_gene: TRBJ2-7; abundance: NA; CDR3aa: CASSISASGGYEQYF; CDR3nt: TGTGCCAGCAGCATTAGCGCTAGCGGGGGCTACGAGCAGTACTTC
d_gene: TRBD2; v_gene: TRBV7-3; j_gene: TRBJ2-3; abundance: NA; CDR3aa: CASSLWRGAGTDTQYF; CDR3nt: TGTGCCAGCAGCTTATGGCGGGGGGCCGGTACAGATACGCAGTATTTT
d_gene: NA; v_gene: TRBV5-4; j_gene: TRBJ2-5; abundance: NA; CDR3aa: CASSLGTIQETQYF; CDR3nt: TGTGCCAGCAGCTTGGGGACTATCCAAGAGACCCAGTACTTC
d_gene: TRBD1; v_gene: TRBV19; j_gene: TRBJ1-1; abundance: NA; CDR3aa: CASSDDRGLLGTEAFF; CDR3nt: TGTGCCAGTAGCGACGACAGGGGGCTGTTGGGCACTGAAGCTTTCTTT
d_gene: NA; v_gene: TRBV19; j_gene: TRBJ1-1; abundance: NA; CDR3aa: CASSKGRNEGSEAFF; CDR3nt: TGTGCCAGTAGTAAGGGGCGGAACGAAGGGTCTGAAGCTTTCTTT
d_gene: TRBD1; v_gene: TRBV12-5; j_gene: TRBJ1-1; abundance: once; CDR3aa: CASGHTGGKDTEAFF; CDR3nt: TGTGCTAGTGGACATACAGGGGGCAAGGACACTGAAGCTTTCTTT
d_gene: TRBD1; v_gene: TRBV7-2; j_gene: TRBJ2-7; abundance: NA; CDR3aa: CASSANQGVEEQYF; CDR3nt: TGTGCCAGCAGCGCCAACCAGGGGGTGGAGGAGCAGTACTTC
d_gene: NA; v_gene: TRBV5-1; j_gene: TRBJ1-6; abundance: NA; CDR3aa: CASSLDSNSPLHF; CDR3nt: TGCGCCAGCAGCCTGGACAGTAATTCACCCCTCCACTTT